The rows below give T cell receptor beta chains drawn from one sample of a study. TCRdb re-called the 5' RACE reads with MiXCR, one entry per CDR3 protein. The table lists about 57,000 distinct CDR3 sequences, 26% of them singletons. Material for sequencing was tumor-infiltrating Tregs sorted from the breast tumor. Receptors were obtained from a female donor with breast cancer. Both conserved end residues are part of each CDR3. Fields, in order: J gene, V gene, clone size, D gene, CDR3 protein, CDR3 DNA. The D gene is left open where the match is weak. Size is stated for part of the rows, as once, few or many counts, or as a class when the clone is expanded.

TRBJ2-1	TRBV20-1	few	.	CSAKAGLLPQFF	TGCAGTGCTAAGGCGGGACTCTTACCCCAGTTCTTC
TRBJ2-1	TRBV9	.	TRBD2	CASGVGLAGVSDEQFF	TGTGCCAGCGGCGTAGGTCTAGCGGGGGTCTCGGATGAGCAGTTCTTC
TRBJ2-1	TRBV4-1	few	.	CASLPAGNYNEQFF	TGCGCCAGCCTACCGGCGGGGAACTACAATGAGCAGTTCTTC
TRBJ1-1	TRBV20-1	.	.	CSALGGADQGTEAFF	TGCAGTGCTCTGGGTGGGGCTGACCAGGGGACTGAAGCTTTCTTT
TRBJ1-2	TRBV20-1	few	.	CSARLQANYGYTF	TGCAGTGCTAGACTACAGGCGAACTATGGCTACACCTTC
TRBJ1-4	TRBV5-5	few	.	CASSLPWEEKLFF	TGTGCCAGCAGCTTGCCGTGGGAGGAAAAACTGTTTTTT
TRBJ1-5	TRBV5-6	few	TRBD1	CASSSNRDRTNSNQPQHF	TGTGCCAGCAGCTCGAACCGGGACAGGACTAATAGCAATCAGCCCCAGCATTTT
TRBJ1-2	TRBV7-2	.	.	CASSSVVGNYGYTF	TGTGCCAGCAGCTCGGTCGTTGGTAACTATGGCTACACCTTC
TRBJ1-2	TRBV3-1	.	.	CASSQWTDNYGYTF	TGTGCCAGCAGCCAGTGGACAGATAACTATGGCTACACCTTC
TRBJ2-1	TRBV10-3	few	.	CAISEEVVEQFF	TGTGCCATCAGTGAGGAGGTTGTTGAGCAGTTCTTC
TRBJ1-6	TRBV20-1	many	.	CSAREGTFAYNSPLHF	TGCAGTGCTAGAGAAGGGACATTCGCCTATAATTCACCCCTCCACTTT
TRBJ1-1	TRBV20-1	.	.	CSARVTSGNTEAFF	TGCAGTGCTAGAGTCACATCAGGGAACACTGAAGCTTTCTTT
TRBJ1-2	TRBV7-8	few	.	CASSLGYTAGYTF	TGTGCCAGCAGCTTAGGGTATACGGCTGGCTACACCTTC
TRBJ2-6	TRBV7-8	.	.	CASSLRVTGANVLTF	TGTGCCAGCAGCTTAAGGGTAACTGGGGCCAACGTCCTGACTTTC
TRBJ2-7	TRBV4-3	.	TRBD2	CAGSQQREWSYEQYF	TGCGCCGGCAGCCAACAGCGGGAGTGGTCCTACGAGCAGTACTTC
TRBJ2-7	TRBV10-2	few	.	CASSDSNYEQYF	TGCGCCAGCAGTGACAGTAACTACGAGCAGTACTTC
TRBJ1-1	TRBV12-3/TRBV12-4	.	.	CASSAPPGAWDENTEAFF	TGTGCCAGCAGTGCCCCCCCAGGGGCTTGGGATGAAAACACTGAAGCTTTCTTT
TRBJ2-7	TRBV7-2	.	.	CASSPGSGAAYEQYF	TGTGCCAGCAGCCCCGGCTCCGGGGCCGCCTACGAGCAGTACTTC
TRBJ1-2	TRBV10-3	few	.	CAISEFLDSLAVYTF	TGTGCCATCAGTGAGTTCTTGGACAGCTTAGCCGTCTACACCTTC
TRBJ2-5	TRBV12-3/TRBV12-4	few	TRBD1	CASSVGGGETQYF	TGTGCCAGCAGCGTAGGGGGCGGAGAGACCCAGTACTTC
TRBJ1-1	TRBV2	.	.	CASKEGGPRRAFF	TGTGCCAGCAAGGAGGGGGGGCCTCGGCGAGCTTTCTTT
TRBJ2-7	TRBV28	.	TRBD1	CAIRGQGSLLGSYEQYF	TGTGCCATTAGAGGACAGGGTAGTCTGTTGGGCTCCTACGAGCAGTACTTC
TRBJ1-5	TRBV9	.	TRBD1	CASSSKFRDSNQPQHF	TGTGCCAGCAGCTCAAAGTTCCGGGACAGTAATCAGCCCCAGCATTTT
TRBJ1-4	TRBV20-1	.	.	CGASRLGATNEKLFF	TGCGGTGCTAGCCGTTTGGGAGCAACTAATGAAAAACTGTTTTTT
TRBJ1-1	TRBV5-1	.	.	CASSPNRNTEAFF	TGCGCCAGCAGCCCTAACAGGAACACTGAAGCTTTCTTT
TRBJ2-7	TRBV12-3/TRBV12-4	.	.	CASTLGAGEQYF	TGTGCCAGCACCCTGGGAGCGGGCGAGCAGTACTTC
TRBJ2-1	TRBV5-1	.	TRBD1	CASRSGQGRNNEQFF	TGCGCCAGCAGGTCGGGACAGGGAAGGAACAATGAGCAGTTCTTC
TRBJ2-7	TRBV20-1	.	TRBD1	CSAPPPVRGEQYF	TGCAGTGCTCCCCCCCCTGTCAGGGGGGAGCAGTACTTC
TRBJ2-5	TRBV20-1	.	TRBD2	CSARRTSRETQYF	TGCAGTGCTAGACGGACTAGCAGAGAGACCCAGTACTTC
TRBJ2-2	TRBV20-1	few	.	CSARSRGRSYTGELFF	TGCAGTGCTAGATCCAGGGGCAGGAGCTACACCGGGGAGCTGTTTTTT
TRBJ2-1	TRBV2	.	.	CASGDDSREEQFF	TGTGCCAGCGGGGACGATTCCCGAGAAGAGCAGTTCTTC
TRBJ2-4	TRBV3-1	.	.	CASRMEGAKNIQYF	TGTGCCAGCAGAATGGAAGGAGCCAAAAACATTCAGTACTTC
TRBJ1-1	TRBV20-1	many	.	CSVQVNRDTEAFF	TGCAGTGTTCAGGTTAACCGAGACACTGAAGCTTTCTTT
TRBJ1-6	TRBV28	once	.	CASSSLGGQSPLHF	TGTGCCAGCAGTTCCTTAGGGGGGCAATCACCCCTCCACTTT
TRBJ2-7	TRBV2	.	TRBD2	CASLPQLAGGWSSYEQYF	TGTGCCAGCTTACCGCAACTAGCGGGAGGATGGAGCTCCTACGAGCAGTACTTC
TRBJ2-5	TRBV7-2	few	.	CASSLVTQTQYF	TGTGCCAGCAGCTTAGTTACCCAGACCCAGTACTTC
TRBJ1-6	TRBV12-3/TRBV12-4	many	.	CASSLARGSPLHF	TGTGCCAGCAGTTTGGCCAGGGGTTCACCCCTCCACTTT
TRBJ2-5	TRBV5-1	many	TRBD1	CASSLIGTGQETQYF	TGCGCCAGCAGCTTAATCGGGACAGGACAAGAGACCCAGTACTTC
TRBJ2-2	TRBV7-3	.	.	CASSPTRNTGELFF	TGTGCCAGCAGCCCAACGAGAAACACCGGGGAGCTGTTTTTT
TRBJ2-5	TRBV12-3/TRBV12-4	few	TRBD2	CASSLVASGKQTQYF	TGTGCCAGCAGTTTAGTGGCTAGCGGGAAACAGACCCAGTACTTC
TRBJ2-5	TRBV7-3	few	TRBD1	CASSWGQQETQYF	TGTGCCAGCAGCTGGGGACAGCAAGAGACCCAGTACTTC
TRBJ2-7	TRBV29-1	.	.	CSAAGTDREQYF	TGCAGCGCTGCCGGGACTGATCGCGAGCAGTACTTC
TRBJ2-3	TRBV11-3	.	.	CASSFSGETPQIADTQYF	TGTGCCAGCAGCTTTTCTGGGGAGACCCCTCAAATCGCAGATACGCAGTATTTT